This TCR beta chain came from a study of Tregs in tolerant kidney transplant recipients (dated by TCRdb to between 2017 and 2020). In the study overall: TCRbeta sequencing was used in the study to identify donor-specific regulatory T cells before combined kidney and bone marrow transplantation, and the identified cells were then tracked after transplant. The investigation overall reported the following: The most biologically relevant and donor-specific TCRbeta repertoire appeared to be identified by expanding Tregs with activated donor B cells. For some patients the PCR primers changed over time, which made it impossible to compare the samples from those patients at the nucleotide level. Although technical replication error seemed to be minimal, the question of biological reproducibility was not addressed directly. Donor-specific Treg expansion was found to exceed global Treg expansion in tolerant patients, suggesting antigen-driven rather than nonspecific expansion. Because only a small number of patients were included, the study had limitations, and the results will need to be validated in larger populations as well as under other immunosuppression protocols.

Transplants used related donors with nonmyeloablative bone marrow transplantation; mixed chimerism was transient in the human trials. Thawed PBMCs were FACS-sorted into unstimulated Tregs (CD4+CD25+CD127-), CD4+ non-Tregs (CD4+CD25-), CD4 cells and CD8 cells. A few combined kidney and bone marrow transplant recipients from the ITN036ST trial were included as patients, and samples were available only from these trial subjects. Healthy control blood was separated into PBMCs by Ficoll density gradient and cryopreserved, and patient PBMCs were collected both before and after transplant. In the case of this clone: The clone's antigen remains unknown. Coverage ceases 3 residues before the CDR3 finishes, and the germline J gene fills in the end.

For TCRbeta CDR3 sequencing, genomic DNA from the sorted cells was extracted using the QIAGEN DNeasy Blood and Tissue Kit. High-throughput TCRbeta CDR3 sequencing, including PCR amplification with bias correction and internal controls, was performed commercially through immunoSEQ. In the original analysis: Unique productive TCRbeta sequences were defined by CDR3 nucleotide sequence when primers matched and otherwise by CDR3 amino acid sequence together with Vbeta and Jbeta genes. Sorting error was corrected by removing sequences shared between sorted populations at a frequency ratio of 2:1 or less, and the remaining shared sequences were assigned to the higher population. A sequence was defined as donor-reactive if the sequence was expanded at least 5-fold in CFSE-low cells compared with unstimulated cells and had a frequency of at least 0.01% in CFSE-low cells. Repertoire divergence was quantified by Jensen-Shannon divergence calculated from the top 100 TCRbeta sequences ranked by frequency. For samples with multiple sequencing runs, sorting error was corrected in each run separately before the runs were combined. TCRdb mirrors the immuneACCESS table, restricted to in-frame sequences. Some clones are absent from its copies; in checked studies, under half trace to an unresolved V gene, and the reason for the others is unknown. V, J and clone size are taken as reported in that table, and D and trimming were inferred from the DNA itself. This sample's clone table shows about 31,000 clones. The top ten clones comprise 1.5% to 2% of the sample.

The germline V gene specifies SGHRS as CDR1 and YFSETQ as CDR2. The CDR3 runs 15 amino acids, cysteine and phenylalanine included. The DNA shown is the part of the CDR3 that was read: 36 bases, in frame from base 1. V is pared back by 0 bases and J by 8 bases, with 12 bases lying between the germline termini. This receptor chain uses TRBV5-1 and TRBJ1-6; the best D guess is TRBD1, with 6 bases matching. The source of this sequence is a human patient who received a combined kidney and bone marrow transplant. Some T cells present after a transplant may be cells of the graft donor. The source was CD4+ T cells from blood (PBMCs), collected 24 months after the transplant. The CDR3 amino acid sequence is: CASSLDRAMDSPLHF. CDR3 DNA, as far as it was read: TGCGCCAGCAGCTTGGACAGGGCAATGGATTCACCC.